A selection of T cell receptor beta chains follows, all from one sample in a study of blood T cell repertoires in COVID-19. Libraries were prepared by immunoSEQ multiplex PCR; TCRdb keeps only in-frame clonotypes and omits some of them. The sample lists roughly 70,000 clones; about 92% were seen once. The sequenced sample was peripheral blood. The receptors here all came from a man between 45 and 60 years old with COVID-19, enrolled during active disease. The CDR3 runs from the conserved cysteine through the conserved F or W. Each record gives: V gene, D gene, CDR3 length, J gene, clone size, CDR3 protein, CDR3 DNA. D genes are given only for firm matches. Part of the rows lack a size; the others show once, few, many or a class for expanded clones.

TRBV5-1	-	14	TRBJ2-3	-	CASSLGTLGDTQYF	TGCGCCAGCAGCTTGGGGACACTCGGGGATACGCAGTATTTT
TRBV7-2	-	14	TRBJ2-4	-	CASSPGRGQNIQYF	TGTGCCAGCAGCCCAGGGCGGGGTCAAAACATTCAGTACTTC
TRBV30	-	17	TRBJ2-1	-	CAWGPPSGGGPYNEQFF	TGTGCCTGGGGCCCTCCATCGGGGGGCGGTCCCTACAATGAGCAGTTCTTC
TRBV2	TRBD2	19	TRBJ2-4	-	CASSESGTSGRGAKNIQYF	TGTGCCAGCAGTGAATCGGGGACTAGCGGGAGGGGAGCCAAAAACATTCAGTACTTC
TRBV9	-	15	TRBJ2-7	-	CASSLDSGSGDEQYF	TGTGCCAGCAGTTTGGACTCCGGGAGTGGGGACGAGCAGTACTTC
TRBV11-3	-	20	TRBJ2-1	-	CASSLDLGRPDQSSYNEQFF	TGTGCCAGCAGCTTAGATCTAGGCAGACCAGATCAGAGCTCCTACAATGAGCAGTTCTTC
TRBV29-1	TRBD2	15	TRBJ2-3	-	CRATLPSGGTDTQYF	TGCAGAGCCACACTACCTAGCGGGGGCACAGATACGCAGTATTTT
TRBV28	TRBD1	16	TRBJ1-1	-	CASSQRMGQKDTEAFF	TGTGCCAGCAGTCAGCGAATGGGACAGAAAGACACTGAAGCTTTCTTT
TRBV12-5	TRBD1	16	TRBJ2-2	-	CASGLGQGINTGELFF	TGTGCTAGTGGTTTGGGACAGGGCATAAACACCGGGGAGCTGTTTTTT
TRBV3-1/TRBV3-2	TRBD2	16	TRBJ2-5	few	CASSRDISGGQETQYF	TGTGCCAGCAGCCGAGACATTAGCGGGGGTCAAGAGACCCAGTACTTC
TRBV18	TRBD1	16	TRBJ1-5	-	CASSPSGDRSNQPQHF	TGTGCCAGCTCACCATCAGGGGACAGAAGCAATCAGCCCCAGCATTTT
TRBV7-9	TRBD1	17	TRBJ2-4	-	CASSLAVGDRGKNIQYF	TGTGCCAGCAGCTTAGCTGTTGGTGACAGGGGCAAAAACATTCAGTACTTC
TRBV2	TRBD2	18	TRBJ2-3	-	CASSVASGRYRSTDTQYF	TGTGCCAGCAGTGTAGCCAGCGGGAGATATCGTAGCACAGATACGCAGTATTTT
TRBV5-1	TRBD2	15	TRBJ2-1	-	CASSLALAGNNEQFF	TGCGCCAGCAGCTTGGCGCTAGCGGGGAACAATGAGCAGTTCTTC
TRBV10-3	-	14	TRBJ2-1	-	CAISEPRGPNEQFF	TGTGCCATCAGTGAGCCCAGGGGTCCCAATGAGCAGTTCTTC
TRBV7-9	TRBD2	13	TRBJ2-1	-	CASSLEGVLAEFF	TGTGCCAGCAGCTTAGAGGGCGTCCTAGCGGAGTTCTTC
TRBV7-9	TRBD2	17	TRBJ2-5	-	CASSPGTSGALQETQYF	TGTGCCAGCAGCCCCGGGACTAGCGGGGCTCTCCAAGAGACCCAGTACTTC
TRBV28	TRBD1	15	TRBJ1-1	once	CASSLSGQGNTEAFF	TGTGCCAGCAGTTTATCGGGACAGGGGAACACTGAAGCTTTCTTT
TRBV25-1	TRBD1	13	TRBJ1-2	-	CASTPGTGGGYTF	TGTGCCAGCACACCCGGGACAGGGGGTGGCTACACCTTC
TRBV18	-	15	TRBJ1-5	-	CASSGDRNSNQPQHF	TGTGCCAGCTCGGGAGACAGGAATAGCAATCAGCCCCAGCATTTT
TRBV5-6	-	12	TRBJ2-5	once	CASSLIRETQYF	TGTGCCAGCAGCTTGATTAGAGAGACCCAGTACTTC
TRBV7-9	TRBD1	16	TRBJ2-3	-	CASSSLGQEVTDTQYF	TGTGCCAGCAGCTCATTGGGACAGGAGGTCACAGATACGCAGTATTTT
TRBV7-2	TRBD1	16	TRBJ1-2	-	CASSPISGTGRSGYTF	TGTGCCAGCAGCCCGATATCCGGGACAGGGAGGTCGGGCTACACCTTC
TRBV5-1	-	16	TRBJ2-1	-	CASSLSTSREYNEQFF	TGCGCCAGCAGCTTGAGTACTAGCAGGGAGTACAATGAGCAGTTCTTC